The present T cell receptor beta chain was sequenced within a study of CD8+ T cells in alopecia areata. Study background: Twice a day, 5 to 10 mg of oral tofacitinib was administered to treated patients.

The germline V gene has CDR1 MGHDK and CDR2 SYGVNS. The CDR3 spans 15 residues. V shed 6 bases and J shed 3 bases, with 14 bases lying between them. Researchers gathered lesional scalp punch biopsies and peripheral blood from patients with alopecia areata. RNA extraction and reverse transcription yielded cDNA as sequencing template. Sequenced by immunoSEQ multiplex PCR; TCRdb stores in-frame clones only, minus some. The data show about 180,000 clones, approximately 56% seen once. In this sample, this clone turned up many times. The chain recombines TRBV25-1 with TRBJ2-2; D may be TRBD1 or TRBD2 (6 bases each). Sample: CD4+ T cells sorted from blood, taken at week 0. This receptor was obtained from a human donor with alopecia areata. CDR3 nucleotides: TGTGCCAGCAGGGGCGGGACAAGAGACACCGGGGAGCTGTTTTTT. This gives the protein CASRGGTRDTGELFF.